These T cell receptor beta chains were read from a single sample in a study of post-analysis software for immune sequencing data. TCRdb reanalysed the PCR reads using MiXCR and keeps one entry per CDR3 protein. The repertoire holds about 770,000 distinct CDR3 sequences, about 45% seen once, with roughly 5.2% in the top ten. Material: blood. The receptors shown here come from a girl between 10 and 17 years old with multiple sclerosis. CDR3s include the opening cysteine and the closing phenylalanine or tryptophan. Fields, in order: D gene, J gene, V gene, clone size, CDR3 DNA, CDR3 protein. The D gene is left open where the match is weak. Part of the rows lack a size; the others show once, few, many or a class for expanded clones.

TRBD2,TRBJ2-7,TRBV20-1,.,TGCAGTGTTCGGCTAGCGGGGACCTACGAGCAGTACTTC,CSVRLAGTYEQYF
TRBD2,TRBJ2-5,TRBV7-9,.,TGTGCCAGCAGCCGCGGGGGACTAGCGGGGAAAGAGACCCAGTACTTC,CASSRGGLAGKETQYF
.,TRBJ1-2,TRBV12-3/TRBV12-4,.,TGTGCCAGCAGTAACCAGGGCAACTATGGCTACACCTTC,CASSNQGNYGYTF
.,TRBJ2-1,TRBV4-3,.,TGCGCCAGCAGCCTCCGCCCGGGAGCGAGGGGGGTGGATGAGCAGTTCTTC,CASSLRPGARGVDEQFF
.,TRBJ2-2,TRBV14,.,TGTGCCAGCAGCCAACGTCTAGGGAACACCGGGGAGCTGTTTTTT,CASSQRLGNTGELFF
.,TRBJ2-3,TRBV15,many,TGTGCCACCAGCAGGGGTAGACAAACAGGCCTCCAGGGAGATACGCAGTATTTT,CATSRGRQTGLQGDTQYF
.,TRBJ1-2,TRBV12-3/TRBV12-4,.,TGTGCCAGCAGCCAAGACTCCCTCGGGGGCTACACCTTC,CASSQDSLGGYTF
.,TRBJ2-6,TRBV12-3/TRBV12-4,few,TGTGCCAGCAGACCCTCCGTTAGCGGGGCCAACGTCCTGACTTTC,CASRPSVSGANVLTF
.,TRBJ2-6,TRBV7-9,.,TGTGCCAGCGGACTTTGGGGCAGCAGGGGCCACGCTTCTGGGGCCAACGTCCTGACTTTC,CASGLWGSRGHASGANVLTF
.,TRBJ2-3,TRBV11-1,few,TGTGCCAGCAGCGTATGGGGCCAGCTAGCAGATACGCAGTATTTT,CASSVWGQLADTQYF
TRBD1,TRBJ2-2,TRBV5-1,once,TGCGCCAGCGACAGGGGAGAGAACACCGGGGAGCTGTTTTTT,CASDRGENTGELFF
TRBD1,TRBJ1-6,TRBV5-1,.,TGCGCCAGCAGCTGGAACAGCCAGGGGGGACTAAATTCACCCCTCCACTTT,CASSWNSQGGLNSPLHF
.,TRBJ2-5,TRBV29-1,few,TGCAGCGTTGAAGATCACGGCCTAGAGACCCAGTACTTC,CSVEDHGLETQYF
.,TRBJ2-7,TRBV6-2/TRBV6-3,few,TGTGCCAGCAGTTACCCCCTCGGAGGGAGTGATTACGAGCAGTACTTC,CASSYPLGGSDYEQYF
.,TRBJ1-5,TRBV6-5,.,TGTGCCAGCAGTTACCGGACTGCAGATCAGCCCCAGCATTTT,CASSYRTADQPQHF
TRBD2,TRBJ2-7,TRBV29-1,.,TGCAGCGTTGTGAGGCTAGCGGGAGTCGGCAATGAGCAGTACTTC,CSVVRLAGVGNEQYF
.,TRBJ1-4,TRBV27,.,TGTGCCAGCAGTTTAGGGGGGATTAATGAAAAACTGTTTTTT,CASSLGGINEKLFF